This T cell receptor beta chain came from a study of cytomegalovirus exposure and HLA in healthy donors. The length of the CDR3 is 13 residues. Trimming took 3 bases from V and 0 from J, leaving 5 bases between them. Germline CDR1 MDHEN, CDR2 SYDVKM. Primers for the PCR totalled 60 Vbeta and 13 Jbeta. TCRdb's table, derived via immunoSEQ multiplex PCR, lists solely in-frame clones and lacks some. The table lists under 110,000 clones, roughly 80% of them singletons. The source of this sequence is a man aged 35-49 years in good health and CMV-seronegative. Sequencing input: PBMCs. This chain uses TRBV28 with TRBJ2-5; D gene uncertain. In nucleotides, the CDR3 is TGTGCCAGCAGTTTGGCAGACCAAGAGACCCAGTACTTC. Amino acid sequence: CASSLADQETQYF.